This T cell receptor (beta chain) appears in the sequencing data of a study of T cell repertoires in cytomegalovirus infection. Across the study: Recently identified HLA-C-restricted CMV epitopes were among the peptides used. Both CMV infection and a matching HLA type were indicated by public TCR beta signatures.

Whole-study results and caveats: Carriage of CMV together with the relevant HLA was identifiable through cumulative public TCR beta family frequency. What dominated the ex vivo response were HLA-C-restricted CMV-specific TCR beta clonotypes.

TCRdb re-called the reads with MiXCR, one entry per CDR3 protein. Among around 900,000 distinct CDR3 sequences listed, approximately 31% were seen once. This clonotype was observed a single time. What it binds is unknown. Just one base apart from a much larger clone, this may be a read error. This receptor was identified in a human donor in good health (CMV status not recorded). Some clones in this sample may be carry-over from other donors' samples. The source material was cultured CD8+ T cells from PBMCs, sampled from culture after CMV antigen stimulation.

The DNA for the CDR3 is TGTGCCAGCAGCTGGACAGGATACGTGCAGTACGTC. Amino acids: CASSWTGYVQYV. This chain links TRBV7-2 with TRBJ2-7; 7 bases map to TRBD1. Germline lookup yields CDR1 SGHTA and CDR2 FQGNSA. This CDR3 has 12 amino acids.